This T cell receptor beta chain was profiled in a study of regulatory T cells in long-lasting Graves disease (dated by TCRdb to the early 2020s). With respect to the entire study: Antithyroid drugs had been taken for less than 3 months by newly diagnosed Graves' disease patients. This study used TCR sequencing and RNA sequencing of peripheral blood to compare persistent Graves' disease patients against newly diagnosed Graves' disease patients. The study was registered as a clinical trial and conducted in China. TCR sequencing covered some 13 persistent and 20 or so newly diagnosed Graves' disease patients, around 35 samples in total. What the research found in general, with its limitations: Patients with persistent disease shared more public clonotypes (approximately 2,500) than newly diagnosed patients did (approximately 990). Sequencing and analysis were restricted to the TCR beta chain. Preferential use of TRBV28, TRBJ1-2 and TRBJ2-5 was observed in persistent disease, whereas TRBV20-1 and TRBJ2-1 were favored in newly diagnosed disease. The study examined only peripheral blood because the primary lesion, thyroid tissue, could not be accessed. The authors acknowledged the small sample size as a limitation that may reduce accuracy. Compared with newly diagnosed patients, persistent Graves' disease patients had lower TCR Shannon entropy and fewer highly expanded clones, which suggests clonal expansion.

From its cysteine to its phenylalanine, the CDR3 spans 15 amino acids. The sequence is cut down to CDR3 DNA, 45 bases in frame from base 1. In the germline V gene, CDR1 corresponds to SGHAT and CDR2 to FQNNGV. The time point label corresponds to: newly diagnosed GD, antithyroid drugs for less than 3 months. For both TCR sequencing and RNA sequencing, RNA was extracted from PBMCs in TRIzol. The diagnosis of Graves' disease was made according to American Thyroid Association guidelines. Recruitment of patients was carried out at an endocrinology department in Xi'an, China. From each patient, about 9 milliliters of peripheral blood was collected into an EDTA anticoagulant tube. Ficoll Paque Plus density gradient separation was used to isolate PBMCs, and no additional T cell sorting was done. An Agilent 2100 Bioanalyzer and agarose gel were used to check RNA quality, while a NanoDrop 2000 measured RNA concentration.

In the case of this clonotype: Its antigen specificity is not known. A much larger clone is a single base away; this may be a read error.

The library was prepared using multiplex PCR. Reads for this sample came from an Illumina HiSeq 4000. CDR3 regions were amplified by Arm-PCR with iRepertoire HTBI primers to construct TCR beta libraries. PCR products were gel purified before sequencing. As for the authors' bioinformatics: A total of fewer than 70 TRBV and under 15 TRBJ segments were identified across samples and were used for gene usage analysis of CDR3 amino acid clonotypes. COPE and FqMerger were used to merge filtered high-quality paired reads into contigs. BLAST was used to align contigs to IMGT TRBV, TRBD and TRBJ reference genes, and CDR3 was defined according to IMGT. Any clonotype with a frequency above 0.1% was classified as a highly expanded clone. Repertoire diversity was measured by Shannon entropy, and V-J evenness by the Gini coefficient. A clonotype was considered public if more than one individual shared it. The public reads were reprocessed in TCRdb via fastp at Q25 and MiXCR, keeping in-frame beta chains. Each CDR3 protein gets just one entry, which takes the most common genes and DNA from the rows behind it. TCRdb assigned the V and J calls; the authors' analysis was not used. The sample table contains some 250,000 distinct CDR3 sequences; only one count was recorded for 20% of them. Jointly, the top ten make up 14% of the sample.

Recombination linked TRBV11-2 to TRBJ2-3; 9 central bases correspond to TRBD2. The clonotype originates from a female donor with Graves disease. Source: peripheral blood mononuclear cells (PBMCs), taken at new diagnosis, from a patient treated with antithyroid drugs. The CDR3 region has the sequence CVSSQAGGHTDTQYF. Here is the DNA: TGCGTCAGCAGCCAGGCGGGAGGGCACACAGATACGCAGTATTTT.